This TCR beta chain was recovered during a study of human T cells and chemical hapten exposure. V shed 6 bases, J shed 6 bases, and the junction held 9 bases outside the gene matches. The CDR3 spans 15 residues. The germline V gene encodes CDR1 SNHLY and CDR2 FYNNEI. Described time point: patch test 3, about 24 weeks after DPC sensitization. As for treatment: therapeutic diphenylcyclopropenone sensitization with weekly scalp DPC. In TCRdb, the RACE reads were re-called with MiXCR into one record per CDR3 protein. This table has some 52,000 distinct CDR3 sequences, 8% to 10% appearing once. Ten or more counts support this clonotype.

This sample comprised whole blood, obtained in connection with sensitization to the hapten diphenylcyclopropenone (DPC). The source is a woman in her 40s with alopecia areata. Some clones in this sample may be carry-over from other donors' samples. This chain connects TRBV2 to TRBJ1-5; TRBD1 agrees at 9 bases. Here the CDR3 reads CASSAGTGSVQPQHF. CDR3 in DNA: TGTGCCAGCAGCGCCGGGACAGGGTCCGTTCAGCCCCAGCATTTT. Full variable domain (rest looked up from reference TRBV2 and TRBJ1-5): EPEVTQTPSHQVTQMGQEVILRCVPISNHLYFYWYRQILGQKVEFLVSFYNNEISEKSEIFDDQFSVERPDGSNFTLKIRSTKLEDSAMYFCASSAGTGSVQPQHFGDGTRLSIL.